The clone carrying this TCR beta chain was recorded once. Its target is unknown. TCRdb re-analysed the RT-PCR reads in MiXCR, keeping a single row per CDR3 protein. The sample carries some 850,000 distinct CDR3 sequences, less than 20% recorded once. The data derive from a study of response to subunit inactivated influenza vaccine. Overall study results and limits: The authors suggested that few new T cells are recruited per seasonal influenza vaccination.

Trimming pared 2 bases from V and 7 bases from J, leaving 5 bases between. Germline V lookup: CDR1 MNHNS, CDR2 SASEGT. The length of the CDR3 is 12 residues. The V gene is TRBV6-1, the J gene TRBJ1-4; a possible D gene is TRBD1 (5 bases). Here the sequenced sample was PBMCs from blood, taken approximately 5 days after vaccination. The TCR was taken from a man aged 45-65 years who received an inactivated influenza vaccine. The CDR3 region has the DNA TGTGCCAGCAGTGAAAGGGGTGAAAAACTGTTTTTT. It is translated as CASSERGEKLFF.